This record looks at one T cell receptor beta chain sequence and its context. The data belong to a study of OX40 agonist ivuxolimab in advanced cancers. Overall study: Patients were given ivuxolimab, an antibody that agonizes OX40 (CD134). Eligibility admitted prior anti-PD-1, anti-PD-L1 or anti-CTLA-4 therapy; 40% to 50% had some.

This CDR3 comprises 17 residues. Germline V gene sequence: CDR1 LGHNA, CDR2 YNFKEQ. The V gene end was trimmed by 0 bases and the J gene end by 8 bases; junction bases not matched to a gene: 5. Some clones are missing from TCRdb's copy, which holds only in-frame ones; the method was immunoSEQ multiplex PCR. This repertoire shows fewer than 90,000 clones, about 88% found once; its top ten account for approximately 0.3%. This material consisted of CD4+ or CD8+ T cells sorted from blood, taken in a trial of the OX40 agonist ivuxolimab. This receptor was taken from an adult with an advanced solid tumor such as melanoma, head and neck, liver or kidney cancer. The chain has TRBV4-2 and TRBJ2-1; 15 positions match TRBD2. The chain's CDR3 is CASSQEGLAGGWDEQFF. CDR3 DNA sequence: TGTGCCAGCAGCCAAGAGGGACTAGCGGGGGGCTGGGATGAGCAGTTCTTC.